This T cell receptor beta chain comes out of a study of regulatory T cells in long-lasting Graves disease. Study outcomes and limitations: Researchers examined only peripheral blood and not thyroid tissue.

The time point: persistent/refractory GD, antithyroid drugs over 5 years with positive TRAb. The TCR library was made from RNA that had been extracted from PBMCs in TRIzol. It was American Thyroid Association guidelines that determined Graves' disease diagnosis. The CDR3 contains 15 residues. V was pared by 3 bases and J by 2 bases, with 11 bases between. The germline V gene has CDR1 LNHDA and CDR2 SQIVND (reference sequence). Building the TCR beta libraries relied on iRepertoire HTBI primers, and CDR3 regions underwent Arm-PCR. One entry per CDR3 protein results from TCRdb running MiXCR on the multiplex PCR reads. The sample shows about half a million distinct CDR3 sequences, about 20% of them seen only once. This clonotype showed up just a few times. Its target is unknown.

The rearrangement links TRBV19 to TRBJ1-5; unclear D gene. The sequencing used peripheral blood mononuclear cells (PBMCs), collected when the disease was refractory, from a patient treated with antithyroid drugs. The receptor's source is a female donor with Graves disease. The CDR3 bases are TGTGCCAGTAGTATCTTGGCCCGGGGCAATCAGCCCCAGCATTTT. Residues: CASSILARGNQPQHF.